This entry is about one T cell receptor beta chain. Its specificity is not known. The entry originates in a study of graft-versus-host responses after intestinal transplantation. Study-wide results and limits: Graft-donor T cell macrochimerism coincided with high graft-versus-host to host-versus-graft clonal ratios in allografts. Recipient marrow harbored GvH clones, some of which surfaced first in ileum or blood.

The method was immunoSEQ multiplex PCR; TCRdb's version includes in-frame clones alone and lacks a portion of them. This table holds roughly 29,000 clones, around nine tenths found once. Germline-derived CDR1 and CDR2 are SGHDT and YYEEEE. The CDR3 covers 15 residues. V lost 0 bases and J lost 5; bases outside the gene matches: 6. The sequence was collected from a human patient who received an intestinal transplant, so some T cells may come from the graft donor. The rearrangement joins TRBV5-6 to TRBJ2-7; 9 bases are shared with TRBD1. Specimen: PBMCs, collected about 15 months after intestinal transplantation. The CDR3 coding sequence is TGTGCCAGCAGCTTGGCGGGGGACAGGGTCAACGAGCAGTACTTC. Encoded protein: CASSLAGDRVNEQYF.